This TCR beta chain was sequenced for a study of identical twins. Points from the study as a whole: Cord blood beta clonotypes that were abundant carried fewer insertions, and memory repertoires showed no such trend. Some out-of-frame alpha sequences were shared by twins, and these showed excess low generation probability.

TCRdb analysed the 5' RACE reads with MiXCR anew, one entry per CDR3 protein. The sample yields some 460,000 distinct CDR3 sequences, 13% to 15% seen once. V was clipped by 9 bases and J by 1 base, with 7 bases between them. Germline CDR1 is MNHNS and CDR2 is SASEGT. The CDR3 consists of 13 residues. This clonotype has only a few counts. The antigen is not known. Another study also made use of these data, one on yellow fever vaccine responses in identical twins.

The sample was CD4+ T cells sorted from blood. This chain uses TRBV6-1 with TRBJ2-6; D remains ambiguous. This sequence originates from a woman younger than 30 in good health. CDR3 in amino acids: CASQLSGANVLTF. The CDR3 DNA reads TGTGCCAGTCAGCTTTCTGGGGCCAACGTCCTGACTTTC.